The 3 T cell receptor beta chains below were found in one sample sequenced in a study of CD8+CD57+ T cells in acquired aplastic anemia. TCR beta VDJ and CDR3 were profiled, and genomic DNA was the template. TCRdb redid the calling of the reads with MiXCR, one entry per CDR3 protein. The sample gives about 180,000 distinct CDR3 sequences, less than 50% of which show up once; 10% to 15% is in the top ten. Selection for sequencing was limited to patients who had shown CD8+CD57+ cell expansion by flow cytometry. The material sequenced was sorted CD4+, CD8+, or CD8+CD57+ T cells (not recorded which) from PBMCs. These receptors originate from a human donor with aplastic anemia.

The chain employs TRBV10-3 and TRBJ2-5; either TRBD1 or TRBD2 may fit D (7 bases each). The V gene lost 10 bases and the J gene lost 4 bases, with 13 bases spanning the gap. Germline CDR1 is ENHRY and CDR2 is SYGVKD. The CDR3 is 12 residues long. CDR3 in amino acids: CATSGGGETQYF. Written as DNA, the CDR3 is TGTGCCACCTCAGGGGGGGGAGAGACCCAGTACTTC.

Written as DNA, the CDR3 is TGTGCCAGTAGTCTCAGGGCCCAGCCCCAGCATTTT. It yields the protein CASSLRAQPQHF. The chain employs TRBV19 and TRBJ1-5, with D possibly TRBD1 on 5 matching bases. There are 12 residues in the CDR3. Between the trimmed V and J ends, which lost 5 bases and 7 bases, there was a span of 9 bases. The germline V gene has CDR1 LNHDA and CDR2 SQIVND (reference sequence).

The chain employs TRBV6-1 and TRBJ2-3, with D perhaps being TRBD1 or TRBD2 (6 bases each). Germline CDR1 MNHNS, CDR2 SASEGT. Trimming shortened V by 6 bases and J by 0 bases, and 13 bases separated the two germline ends. The CDR3 consists of 15 residues. This CDR3 reads CASSMGGSSTDTQYF. In nucleotides, the CDR3 is TGTGCCAGCAGCATGGGGGGCTCCAGCACAGATACGCAGTATTTT.